Listed below are T cell receptor beta chains from one sample, sequenced in a study of shared clonotypes between healthy human individuals. Produced via immunoSEQ multiplex PCR; TCRdb's table is partial and in-frame only. The data contain roughly 2.1 million clones, under 95% of them singletons. What was sequenced was naive CD8+ T cells from PBMCs. Receptors originate from a man aged 18 to 29 in good health. Some clones in this sample may be carry-over from other donors' samples. CDR3s include the opening cysteine and the closing phenylalanine or tryptophan. D genes are given only for firm matches. Some rows have no size entry. The others give once, few or many, or a class for an expanded clone.

>TRBV7-3|-|TRBD1|TRBJ2-3
TGTGCCAGCAGCCCACGACAGGGAAAAACAGATACGCAGTATTTT
CASSPRQGKTDTQYF
>TRBV15|-|-|TRBJ1-2
TGTGCCACCAGCACCCCCGCCGGGCCCGACTATGGCTACACCTTC
CATSTPAGPDYGYTF
>TRBV9|-|-|TRBJ2-7
TGTGCCAGCAGCGTAGGGGCGGGATGGATCTACGAGCAGTACTTC
CASSVGAGWIYEQYF
>TRBV28|-|-|TRBJ2-1
TGTGCCAGCATCCGTAACCGGGACAGGTGGCTAGCGGGTGGGAATGAGCAGTTCTTC
CASIRNRDRWLAGGNEQFF
>TRBV11-2|-|TRBD1|TRBJ2-7
TGTGCCAGCAGCTTAATGGGGACAGCAAGATACGAGCAGTACTTC
CASSLMGTARYEQYF
>TRBV30|-|-|TRBJ2-3
TGTGCCTGGATTCAGGACACCCTCACAGATACGCAGTATTTT
CAWIQDTLTDTQYF
>TRBV27|-|-|TRBJ2-1
TGTGCCAGCAGTCTCCGGGACTCCGCCTACAATGAGCAGTTCTTC
CASSLRDSAYNEQFF
>TRBV9|-|-|TRBJ2-7
TGTGCCAGCAGCCCCCGGTGGACCACCTACGAGCAGTACTTC
CASSPRWTTYEQYF
>TRBV7-9|-|-|TRBJ2-7
TGTGCCAGCAGCCGCACAGAGGGATACGAGCAGTACTTC
CASSRTEGYEQYF
>TRBV4-3|-|TRBD1|TRBJ1-1
TGCGCCAGCAGCCAGTCCCCTCCGGGACAGCTGAACACTGAAGCTTTCTTT
CASSQSPPGQLNTEAFF
>TRBV2|once|-|TRBJ1-1
TGTGCCAGCCACGCATACAGGAACACTGAAGCTTTCTTT
CASHAYRNTEAFF
>TRBV11-2|-|TRBD1|TRBJ2-7
TGTGCCAGCAGCTCTAGGACAGGGAAGCCATACGAGCAGTACTTC
CASSSRTGKPYEQYF
>TRBV7-3|-|-|TRBJ1-3
TGTGCCAGCAGCTTAGCAGTAGGAAACACCATATATTTT
CASSLAVGNTIYF
>TRBV28|-|-|TRBJ2-4
TGTGCCAGCAGTTTATCGGTCCGGGACATTCAGTACTTC
CASSLSVRDIQYF
>TRBV7-8|-|TRBD1|TRBJ2-7
TGTGCCAGCAGATCCGGGACAGGGATCACCTACGAGCAGTACTTC
CASRSGTGITYEQYF
>TRBV4-1|-|-|TRBJ2-2
TGCGCCAGCAGCCAAATCAGGAAGGAGGAGTCCGGGGAGCTGTTTTTT
CASSQIRKEESGELFF
>TRBV15|-|TRBD1|TRBJ2-7
TGTGCCACCAGCGCGGCAGGGGGTGGAACCTACGAGCAGTACTTC
CATSAAGGGTYEQYF
>TRBV27|-|-|TRBJ2-3
TGTGCCAGCAGCCTTTTAGGCCTCACAGATACGCAGTATTTT
CASSLLGLTDTQYF
>TRBV30|once|TRBD2|TRBJ2-5
TGTGCCTGGACCGATGGAGCGGGAGTAGAGACCCAGTACTTC
CAWTDGAGVETQYF
>TRBV10-3|-|-|TRBJ2-1
TGTGCCATCAAGCGGGACAGGAGCTCCTACAATGAGCAGTTCTTC
CAIKRDRSSYNEQFF
>TRBV27|-|TRBD1|TRBJ1-2
TGTGCCAGCAGTTACCTCACCCAGGACAGGAACTATGGCTACACCTTC
CASSYLTQDRNYGYTF
>TRBV5-4|-|TRBD2|TRBJ2-7
TGTGCCAGCAGCTGGGGACTAGCGGGAAAGGCGTACGAGCAGTACTTC
CASSWGLAGKAYEQYF
>TRBV6-1|-|-|TRBJ1-5
TGTGCCAGCACCGAAGATCCGTCGAGCAATCAGCCCCAGCATTTT
CASTEDPSSNQPQHF
>TRBV28|-|-|TRBJ1-5
TGTGCCAGCAGTGTATGGGCGGGATTCAATCAGCCCCAGCATTTT
CASSVWAGFNQPQHF
>TRBV18|-|TRBD2|TRBJ2-5
TGTGCCAGCTCACGTTTAAGTCTAGCGGGTCTGGAGACCCAGTACTTC
CASSRLSLAGLETQYF
>TRBV10-2|-|-|TRBJ2-6
TGCGCCAGCAGAACCGGGTATGGATCCTCTGGGGCCAACGTCCTGACTTTC
CASRTGYGSSGANVLTF
>TRBV27|once|TRBD1|TRBJ2-4
TGTGCCAGCAGACCGACAGGGGGTGTCAAAAACATTCAGTACTTC
CASRPTGGVKNIQYF
>TRBV6-5|-|-|TRBJ1-5
TGTGCCAGCAGTTATCTTGGTTTCAATCAGCCCCAGCATTTT
CASSYLGFNQPQHF
>TRBV7-9|-|TRBD2|TRBJ2-1
TGTGCCAGCAGCTCCTATAGCGGGAGGGCCTACAATGAGCAGTTCTTC
CASSSYSGRAYNEQFF
>TRBV4-1|-|TRBD2|TRBJ2-3
TGCGCCAGCAGCCTCACGATTGGGCGGGAGAGAGTCGATACGCAGTATTTT
CASSLTIGRERVDTQYF
>TRBV27|-|-|TRBJ1-1
TGTGCCAGCAGTTATTCCCCTGACGACTCGAACACTGAAGCTTTCTTT
CASSYSPDDSNTEAFF
>TRBV5-4|-|-|TRBJ2-2
TGTGCCAGCAGCTTGATGGGAACCGGGGAGCTGTTTTTT
CASSLMGTGELFF
>TRBV5-1|-|TRBD2|TRBJ2-7
TGCGCCAGCAGCTTGGGACCAGCGGGAGGCTACGAGCAGTACTTC
CASSLGPAGGYEQYF
>TRBV27|-|-|TRBJ1-5
TGTGCCAGCAAGGAAGGAGGGATAGCAAATCAGCCCCAGCATTTT
CASKEGGIANQPQHF
>TRBV7-8|-|-|TRBJ2-6
TGTGCCAGCAGCTTGGGACTCCCTAAAAATAGGGGACTGACTTTC
CASSLGLPKNRGLTF
>TRBV9|-|TRBD2|TRBJ2-3
TGTGCCAGCAGCGTAGCGGGCGGGAGCGCCACAGATACGCAGTATTTT
CASSVAGGSATDTQYF
>TRBV2|few|-|TRBJ1-5
TGTGCCAGCAGTGGGGTAGGGGCTAGCAATCAGCCCCAGCATTTT
CASSGVGASNQPQHF
>TRBV7-2|-|-|TRBJ1-4
TGTGCCAGCAGCTTAGCGTACCCCCGACAGCCCGAAAAACTGTTTTTT
CASSLAYPRQPEKLFF
>TRBV28|-|-|TRBJ2-2
TGTGCCAGCAGTTTATATGGGGGAGCGAACACCGGGGAGCTGTTTTTT
CASSLYGGANTGELFF
>TRBV27|once|TRBD1|TRBJ1-1
TGTGCCAGCAGTTCCCCCGGACAGGGGACCACTGAAGCTTTCTTT
CASSSPGQGTTEAFF
>TRBV9|-|-|TRBJ2-1
TGTGCCAGCAGCTCCCGTACGCCGGAGCAGTTCTTC
CASSSRTPEQFF
>TRBV19|-|-|TRBJ2-1
TGTGCCAGTAGTATTGTCGCGGTGAACTCCTACAATGAGCAGTTCTTC
CASSIVAVNSYNEQFF
>TRBV27|-|TRBD2|TRBJ2-7
TGTGCCAGCAGTAAAATAAGGACTAGCAAGGACGAGCAGTACTTC
CASSKIRTSKDEQYF
>TRBV6-6|-|-|TRBJ2-2
TGTGCCAGCAGTTACACGGTAATGGCCGGGGAGCTGTTTTTT
CASSYTVMAGELFF
>TRBV29-1|-|-|TRBJ1-2
TGCAGCGCTCACGTTAACTATGGCTACACCTTC
CSAHVNYGYTF